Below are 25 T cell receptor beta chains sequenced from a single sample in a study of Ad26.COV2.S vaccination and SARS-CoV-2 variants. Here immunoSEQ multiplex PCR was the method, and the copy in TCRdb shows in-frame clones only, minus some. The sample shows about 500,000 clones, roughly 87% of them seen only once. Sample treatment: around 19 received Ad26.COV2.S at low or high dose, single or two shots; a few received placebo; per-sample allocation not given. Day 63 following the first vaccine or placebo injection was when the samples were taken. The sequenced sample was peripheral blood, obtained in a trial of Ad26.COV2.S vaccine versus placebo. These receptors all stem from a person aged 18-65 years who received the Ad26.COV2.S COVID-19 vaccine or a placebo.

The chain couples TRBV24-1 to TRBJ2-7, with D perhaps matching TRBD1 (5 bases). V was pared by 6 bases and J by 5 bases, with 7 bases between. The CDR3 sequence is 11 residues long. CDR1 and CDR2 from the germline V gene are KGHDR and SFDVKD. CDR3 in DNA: TGTGCCACCAGTTTCAGGGACGAGCAGTACTTC. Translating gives CATSFRDEQYF.

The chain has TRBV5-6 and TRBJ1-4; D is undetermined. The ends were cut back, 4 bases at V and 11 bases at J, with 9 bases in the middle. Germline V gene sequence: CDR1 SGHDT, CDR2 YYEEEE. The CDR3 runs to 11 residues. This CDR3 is CASSAGGKLFF. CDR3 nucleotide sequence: TGTGCCAGCAGCGCCGGTGGGAAACTGTTTTTT. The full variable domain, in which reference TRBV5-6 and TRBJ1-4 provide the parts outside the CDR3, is DAGVTQSPTHLIKTRGQQVTLRCSPKSGHDTVSWYQQALGQGPQFIFQYYEEEERQRGNFPDRFSGHQFPNYSSELNVNALLLGDSALYLCASSAGGKLFFGSGTQLSVL.

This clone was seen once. CDR3 amino acids: CASSPLGDRGGYTF. The CDR3 DNA is TGTGCCAGCAGCCCGTTGGGGGACCGAGGGGGCTACACCTTC. This rearrangement joins TRBV21-1 to TRBJ1-2. TRBV21-1 is labeled a pseudogene. This CDR3 has 14 residues.

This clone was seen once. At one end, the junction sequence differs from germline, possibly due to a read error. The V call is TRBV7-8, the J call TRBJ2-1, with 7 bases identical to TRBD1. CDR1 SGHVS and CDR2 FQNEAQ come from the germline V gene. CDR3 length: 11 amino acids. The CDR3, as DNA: TGTGCCAGCAGCTTGGACAGGTTTTTGGTCTTC. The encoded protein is CASSLDRFLVF.

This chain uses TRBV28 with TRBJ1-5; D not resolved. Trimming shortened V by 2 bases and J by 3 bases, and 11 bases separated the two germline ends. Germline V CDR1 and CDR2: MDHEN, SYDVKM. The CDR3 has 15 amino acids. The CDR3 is CASSLGPNINQPQHF. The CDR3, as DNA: TGTGCCAGCAGTTTAGGCCCCAATATCAATCAGCCCCAGCATTTT.

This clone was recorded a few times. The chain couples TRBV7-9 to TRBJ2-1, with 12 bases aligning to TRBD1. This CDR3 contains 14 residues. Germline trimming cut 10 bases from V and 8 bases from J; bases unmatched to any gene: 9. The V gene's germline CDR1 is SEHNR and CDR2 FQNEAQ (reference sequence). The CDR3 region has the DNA TGTGCCAACACTCCCGGGACAGGGGGCCATGAGCAGTTCTTC. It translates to CANTPGTGGHEQFF.

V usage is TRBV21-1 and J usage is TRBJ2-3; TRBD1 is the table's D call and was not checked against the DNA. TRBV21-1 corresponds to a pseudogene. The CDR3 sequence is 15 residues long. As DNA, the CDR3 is TGTGCCAGCAGCAGCTCCCGACAGGATCCAGATACGCAGTATTTT. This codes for CASSSSRQDPDTQYF.

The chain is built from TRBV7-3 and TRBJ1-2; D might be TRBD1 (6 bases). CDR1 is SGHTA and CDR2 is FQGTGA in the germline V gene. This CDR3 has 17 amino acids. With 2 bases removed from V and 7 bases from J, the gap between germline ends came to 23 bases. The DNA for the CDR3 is TGTGCCAGCAGCTTAGGGGGGGCCACGGGCGCGGCGGCTGGCTACACCTTC. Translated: CASSLGGATGAAAGYTF.

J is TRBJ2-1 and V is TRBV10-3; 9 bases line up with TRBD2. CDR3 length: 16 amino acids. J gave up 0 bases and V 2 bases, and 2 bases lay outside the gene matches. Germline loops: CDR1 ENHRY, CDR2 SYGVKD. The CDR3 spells CAISEPTSGSYNEQFF. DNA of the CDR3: TGTGCCATCAGTGAGCCGACTAGCGGCTCCTACAATGAGCAGTTCTTC.

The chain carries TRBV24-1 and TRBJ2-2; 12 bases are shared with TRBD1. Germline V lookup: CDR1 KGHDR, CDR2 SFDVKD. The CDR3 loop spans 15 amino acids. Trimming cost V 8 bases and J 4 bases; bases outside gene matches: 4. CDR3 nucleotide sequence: TGTGCCACCACCGGGACAGGGGGCTCCACCGGGGAGCTGTTTTTT. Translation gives CATTGTGGSTGELFF.

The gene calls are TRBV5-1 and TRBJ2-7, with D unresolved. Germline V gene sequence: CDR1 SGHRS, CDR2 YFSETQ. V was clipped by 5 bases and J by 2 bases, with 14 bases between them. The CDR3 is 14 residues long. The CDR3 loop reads CASSVRTDAYEQYF. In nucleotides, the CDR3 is TGCGCCAGCAGTGTACGGACGGATGCCTACGAGCAGTACTTC.

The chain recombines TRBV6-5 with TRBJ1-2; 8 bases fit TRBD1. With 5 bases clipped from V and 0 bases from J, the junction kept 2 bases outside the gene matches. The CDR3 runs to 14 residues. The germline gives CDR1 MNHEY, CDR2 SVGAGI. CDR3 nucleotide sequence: TGTGCCAGCAGTAGGGGACAGGCTAACTATGGCTACACCTTC. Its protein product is CASSRGQANYGYTF.

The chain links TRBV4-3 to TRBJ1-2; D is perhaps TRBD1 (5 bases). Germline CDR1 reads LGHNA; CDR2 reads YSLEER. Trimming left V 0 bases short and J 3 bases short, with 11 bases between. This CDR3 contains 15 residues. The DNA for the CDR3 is TGCGCCAGCAGCCAAGAGTCGGGGCAGTACTATGGCTACACCTTC. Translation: CASSQESGQYYGYTF.

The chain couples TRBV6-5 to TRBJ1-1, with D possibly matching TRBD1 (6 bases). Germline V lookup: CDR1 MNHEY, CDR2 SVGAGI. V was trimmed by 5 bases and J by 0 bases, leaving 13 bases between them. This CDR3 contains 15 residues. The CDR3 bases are TGTGCCAGCAGTCCGACAGGTATAATGAACACTGAAGCTTTCTTT. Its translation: CASSPTGIMNTEAFF.

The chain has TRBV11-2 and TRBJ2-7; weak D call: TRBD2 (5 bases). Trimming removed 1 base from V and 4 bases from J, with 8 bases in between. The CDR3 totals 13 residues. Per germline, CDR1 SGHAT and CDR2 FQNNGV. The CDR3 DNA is TGTGCCAGCAGCTTAGGTTGGAGGTACGAGCAGTACTTC. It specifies CASSLGWRYEQYF.

CDR3 bases: TGTGCCATCAGTGTTCTAGCGGAATACACAGATACGCAGTATTTT. This codes for CAISVLAEYTDTQYF. The J gene is TRBJ2-3, the V gene TRBV10-3; 7 positions agree with TRBD2. Germline loops: CDR1 ENHRY, CDR2 SYGVKD. Trimming removed 4 bases from V and 2 bases from J; junction bases left unmatched: 6. This CDR3 comprises 15 residues.

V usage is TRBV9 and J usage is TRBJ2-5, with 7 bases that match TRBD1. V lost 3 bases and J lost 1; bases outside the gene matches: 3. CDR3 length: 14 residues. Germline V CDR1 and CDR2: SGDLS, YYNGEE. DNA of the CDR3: TGTGCCAGCAGCGGCCGGGACAGCCAAGAGACCCAGTACTTC. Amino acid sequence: CASSGRDSQETQYF.

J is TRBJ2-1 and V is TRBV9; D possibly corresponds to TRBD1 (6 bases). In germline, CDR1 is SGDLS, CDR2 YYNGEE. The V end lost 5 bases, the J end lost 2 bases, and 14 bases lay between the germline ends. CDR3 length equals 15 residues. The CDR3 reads CASSPTGSPYNEQFF. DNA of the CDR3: TGTGCCAGCAGTCCTACAGGGTCTCCCTACAATGAGCAGTTCTTC.

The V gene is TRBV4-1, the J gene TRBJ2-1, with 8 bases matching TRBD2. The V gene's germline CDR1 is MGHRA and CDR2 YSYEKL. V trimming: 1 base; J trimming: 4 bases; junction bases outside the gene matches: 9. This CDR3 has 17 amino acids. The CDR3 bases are TGCGCCAGCAGCCAAGGACCACTAGCGGTTATATACAATGAGCAGTTCTTC. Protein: CASSQGPLAVIYNEQFF.

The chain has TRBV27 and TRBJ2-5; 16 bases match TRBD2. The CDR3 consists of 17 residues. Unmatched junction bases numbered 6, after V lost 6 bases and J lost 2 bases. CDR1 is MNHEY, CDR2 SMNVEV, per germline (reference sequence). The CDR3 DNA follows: TGTGCCAGCAGCCCCGGGACTAGCGGGGGGGCACAAGAGACCCAGTACTTC. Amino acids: CASSPGTSGGAQETQYF.

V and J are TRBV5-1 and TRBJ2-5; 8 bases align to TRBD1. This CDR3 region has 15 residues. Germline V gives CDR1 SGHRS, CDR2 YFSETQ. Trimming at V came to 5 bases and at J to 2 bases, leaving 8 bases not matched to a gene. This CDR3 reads CASRTGTGQQETQYF. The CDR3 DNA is TGCGCCAGCAGGACCGGGACAGGCCAACAAGAGACCCAGTACTTC.

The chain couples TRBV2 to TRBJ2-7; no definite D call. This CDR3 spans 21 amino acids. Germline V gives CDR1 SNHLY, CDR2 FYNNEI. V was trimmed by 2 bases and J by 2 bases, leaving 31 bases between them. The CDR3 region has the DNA TGTGCCAGCAGTGAATGGGTGAACTCGGGCGCCCCTTGGGCAGCTCCCTACGAGCAGTACTTC. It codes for CASSEWVNSGAPWAAPYEQYF.

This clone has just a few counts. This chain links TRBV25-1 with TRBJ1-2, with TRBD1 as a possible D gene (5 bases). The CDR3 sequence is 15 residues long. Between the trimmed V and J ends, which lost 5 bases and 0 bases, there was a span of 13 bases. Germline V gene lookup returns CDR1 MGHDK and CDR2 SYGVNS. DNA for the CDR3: TGTGCCAGCAGTCCACCGACAGCCCCTAACTATGGCTACACCTTC. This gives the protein CASSPPTAPNYGYTF.

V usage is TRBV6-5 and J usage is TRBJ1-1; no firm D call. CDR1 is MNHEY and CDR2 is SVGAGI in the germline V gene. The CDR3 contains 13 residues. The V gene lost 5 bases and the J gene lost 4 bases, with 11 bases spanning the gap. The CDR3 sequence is CASSTRQATEAFF. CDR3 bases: TGTGCCAGCAGTACCCGTCAGGCCACTGAAGCTTTCTTT.

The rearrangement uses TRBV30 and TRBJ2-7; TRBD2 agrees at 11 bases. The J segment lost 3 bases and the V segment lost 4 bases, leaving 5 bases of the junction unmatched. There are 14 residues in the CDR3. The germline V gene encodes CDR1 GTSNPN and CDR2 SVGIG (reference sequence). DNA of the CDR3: TGTGCCTGGAACGTAGCGGGAGGGTTCTACGAGCAGTACTTC. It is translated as CAWNVAGGFYEQYF.